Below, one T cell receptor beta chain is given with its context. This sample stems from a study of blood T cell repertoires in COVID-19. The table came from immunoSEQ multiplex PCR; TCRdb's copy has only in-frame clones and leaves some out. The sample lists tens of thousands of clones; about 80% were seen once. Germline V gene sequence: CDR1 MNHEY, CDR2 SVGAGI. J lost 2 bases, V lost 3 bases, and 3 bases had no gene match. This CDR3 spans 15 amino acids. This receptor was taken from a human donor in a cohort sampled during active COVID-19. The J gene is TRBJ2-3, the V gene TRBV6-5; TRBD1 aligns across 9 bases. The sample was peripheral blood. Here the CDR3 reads CASSYGTGITDTQYF. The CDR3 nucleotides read TGTGCCAGCAGTTATGGGACAGGGATCACAGATACGCAGTATTTT.